This record looks at one T cell receptor beta chain sequence and its context. Its antigen is currently unknown. This sample includes further DNA sequences coding for the same CDR3. The sample originates from a study of Tregs in tolerant kidney transplant recipients. Profiled with immunoSEQ multiplex PCR; TCRdb holds only in-frame clones, not every one. The table shows roughly 64,000 clones, with around 87% occurring only once. Germline-derived CDR1 and CDR2 are MNHNS and SASEGT. Losses at the gene ends were 3 bases for V and 9 bases for J; bases not matched to a gene: 4. CDR3 length: 13 residues. Study findings and constraints: Validation in larger populations is needed because few patients were studied. For some patients, primers changed over time, blocking nucleotide-level comparison. This study did not directly address biological reproducibility.

Mixed chimerism was transient after nonmyeloablative marrow transplants from related graft donors. The sample here was CD4+ T cells from blood (PBMCs), taken 6 months after the transplant. The chain uses TRBV6-1 and TRBJ1-2, with 10 bases fitting TRBD1. The origin of this receptor is a human patient who received a combined kidney and bone marrow transplant. Some T cells could come from the graft donor. The CDR3 DNA reads as TGTGCCAGCAGTGACCGGGACAGGGGTAGCTACACCTTC. It specifies CASSDRDRGSYTF.